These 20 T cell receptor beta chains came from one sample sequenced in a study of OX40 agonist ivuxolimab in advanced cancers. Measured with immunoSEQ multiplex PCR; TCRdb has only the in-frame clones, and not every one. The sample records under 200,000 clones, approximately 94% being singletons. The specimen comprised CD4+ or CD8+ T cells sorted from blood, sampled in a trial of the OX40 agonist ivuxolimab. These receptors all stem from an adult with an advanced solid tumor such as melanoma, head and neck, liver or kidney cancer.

CDR3 region: CASSLPDPTIEAFF. DNA for the CDR3: TGTGCCAGCAGCCTCCCGGACCCTACCATTGAAGCTTTCTTT. The V call is TRBV7-8, the J call TRBJ1-1, with D hard to call. This CDR3 region has 14 residues. Trimming took 5 bases from V and 7 from J, leaving 17 bases between them. The germline CDR1 and CDR2 sequences are SGHVS and FQNEAQ.

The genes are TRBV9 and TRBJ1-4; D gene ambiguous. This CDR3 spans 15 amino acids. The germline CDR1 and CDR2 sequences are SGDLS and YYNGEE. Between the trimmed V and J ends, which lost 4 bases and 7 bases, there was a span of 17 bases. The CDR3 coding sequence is TGTGCCAGCAGCCAAAACGTAGGGTTAGGTGAAAAACTGTTTTTT. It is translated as CASSQNVGLGEKLFF.

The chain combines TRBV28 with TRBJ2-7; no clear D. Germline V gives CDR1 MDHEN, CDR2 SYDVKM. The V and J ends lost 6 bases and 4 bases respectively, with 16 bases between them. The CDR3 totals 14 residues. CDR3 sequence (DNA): TGTGCCAGCAGCCCTATAGTTGGTGGGTACGAGCAGTACTTC. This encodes CASSPIVGGYEQYF.

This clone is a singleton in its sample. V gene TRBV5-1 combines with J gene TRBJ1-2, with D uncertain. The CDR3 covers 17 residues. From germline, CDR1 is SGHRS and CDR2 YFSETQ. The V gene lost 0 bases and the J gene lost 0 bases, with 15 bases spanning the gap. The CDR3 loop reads CASSLATDSSANYGYTF. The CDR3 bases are TGCGCCAGCAGCTTGGCTACCGACTCGAGCGCTAACTATGGCTACACCTTC.

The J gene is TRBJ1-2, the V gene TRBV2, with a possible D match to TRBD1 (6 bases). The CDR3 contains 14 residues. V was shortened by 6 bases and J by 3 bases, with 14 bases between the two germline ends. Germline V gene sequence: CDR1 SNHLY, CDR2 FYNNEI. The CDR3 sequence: CASSPGESHYGYTF. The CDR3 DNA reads TGTGCCAGCAGCCCAGGGGAAAGTCACTATGGCTACACCTTC.

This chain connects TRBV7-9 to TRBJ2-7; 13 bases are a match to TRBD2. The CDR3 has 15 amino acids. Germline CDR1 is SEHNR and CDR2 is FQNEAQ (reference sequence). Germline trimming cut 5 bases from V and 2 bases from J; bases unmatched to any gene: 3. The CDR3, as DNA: TGTGCCAGCAGCCTACTAGCGGGAGGGACCTACGAGCAGTACTTC. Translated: CASSLLAGGTYEQYF. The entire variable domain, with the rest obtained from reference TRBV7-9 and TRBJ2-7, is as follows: DTGVSQNPRHKITKRGQNVTFRCDPISEHNRLYWYRQTLGQGPEFLTYFQNEAQLEKSRLLSDRFSAERPKGSFSTLEIQRTEQGDSAMYLCASSLLAGGTYEQYFGPGTRLTVT.

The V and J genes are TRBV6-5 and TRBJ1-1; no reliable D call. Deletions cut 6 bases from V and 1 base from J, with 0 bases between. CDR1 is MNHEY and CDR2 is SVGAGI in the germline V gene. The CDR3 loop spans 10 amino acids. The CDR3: CASRNTEAFF. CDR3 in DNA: TGTGCCAGCAGGAACACTGAAGCTTTCTTT.

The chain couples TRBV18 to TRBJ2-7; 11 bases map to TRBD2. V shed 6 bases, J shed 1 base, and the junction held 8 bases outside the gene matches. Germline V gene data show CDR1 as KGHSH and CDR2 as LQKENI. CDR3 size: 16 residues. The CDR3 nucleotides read TGTGCCAGCTCGCCCCGGACTAGCGGGTATTCCTACGAGCAGTACTTC. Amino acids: CASSPRTSGYSYEQYF.

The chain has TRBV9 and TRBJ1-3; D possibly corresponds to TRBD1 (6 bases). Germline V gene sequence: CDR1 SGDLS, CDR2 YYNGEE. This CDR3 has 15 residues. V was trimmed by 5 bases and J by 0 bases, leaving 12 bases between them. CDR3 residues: CASSGTQFSGNTIYF. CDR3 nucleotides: TGTGCCAGCAGTGGGACACAATTCTCTGGAAACACCATATATTTT. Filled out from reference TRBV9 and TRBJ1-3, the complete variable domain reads DSGVTQTPKHLITATGQRVTLRCSPRSGDLSVYWYQQSLDQGLQFLIQYYNGEERAKGNILERFSAQQFPDLHSELNLSSLELGDSALYFCASSGTQFSGNTIYFGEGSWLTVV.

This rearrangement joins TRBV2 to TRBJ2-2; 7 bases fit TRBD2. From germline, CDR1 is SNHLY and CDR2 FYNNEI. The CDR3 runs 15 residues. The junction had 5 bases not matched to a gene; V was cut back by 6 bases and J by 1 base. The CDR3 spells CASRRASGNTGELFF. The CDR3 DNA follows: TGTGCCAGCAGGAGGGCTAGCGGGAACACCGGGGAGCTGTTTTTT.

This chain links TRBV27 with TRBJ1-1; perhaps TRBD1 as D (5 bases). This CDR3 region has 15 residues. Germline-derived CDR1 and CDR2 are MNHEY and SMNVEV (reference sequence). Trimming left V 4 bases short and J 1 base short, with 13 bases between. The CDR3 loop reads CASSSRPGGNTEAFF. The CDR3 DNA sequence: TGTGCCAGCAGTTCGCGCCCCGGGGGGAACACTGAAGCTTTCTTT.

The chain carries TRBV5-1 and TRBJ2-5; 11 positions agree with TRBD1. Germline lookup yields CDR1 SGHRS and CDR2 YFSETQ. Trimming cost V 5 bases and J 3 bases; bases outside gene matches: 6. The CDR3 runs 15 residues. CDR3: CASRPAGQGEETQYF. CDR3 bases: TGCGCCAGCAGGCCCGCGGGACAGGGGGAAGAGACCCAGTACTTC.

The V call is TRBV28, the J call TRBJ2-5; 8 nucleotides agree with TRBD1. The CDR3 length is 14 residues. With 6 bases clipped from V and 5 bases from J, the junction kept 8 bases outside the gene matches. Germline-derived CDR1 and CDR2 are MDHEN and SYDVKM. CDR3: CASREQGGRETQYF. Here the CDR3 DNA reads TGTGCCAGCAGAGAACAGGGGGGTAGGGAGACCCAGTACTTC.

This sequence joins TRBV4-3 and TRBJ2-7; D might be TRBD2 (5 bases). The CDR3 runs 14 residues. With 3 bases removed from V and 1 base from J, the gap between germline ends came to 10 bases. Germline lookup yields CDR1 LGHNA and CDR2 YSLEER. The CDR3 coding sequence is TGCGCCAGCAGCCAGGGAGTTTGGTCCTACGAGCAGTACTTC. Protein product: CASSQGVWSYEQYF.

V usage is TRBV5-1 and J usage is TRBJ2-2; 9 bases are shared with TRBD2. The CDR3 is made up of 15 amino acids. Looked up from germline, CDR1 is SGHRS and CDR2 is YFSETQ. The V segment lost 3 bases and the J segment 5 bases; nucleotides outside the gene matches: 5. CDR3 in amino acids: CASSSSGGLTGELFF. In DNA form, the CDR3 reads TGCGCCAGCAGCTCGAGCGGGGGGTTAACCGGGGAGCTGTTTTTT.

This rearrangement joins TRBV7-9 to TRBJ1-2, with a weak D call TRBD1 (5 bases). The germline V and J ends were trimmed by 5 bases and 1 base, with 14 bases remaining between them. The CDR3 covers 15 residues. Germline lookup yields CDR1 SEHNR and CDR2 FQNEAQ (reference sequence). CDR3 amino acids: CASSPGTGFNYGYTF. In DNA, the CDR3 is TGTGCCAGCAGCCCGGGGACGGGTTTTAACTATGGCTACACCTTC.

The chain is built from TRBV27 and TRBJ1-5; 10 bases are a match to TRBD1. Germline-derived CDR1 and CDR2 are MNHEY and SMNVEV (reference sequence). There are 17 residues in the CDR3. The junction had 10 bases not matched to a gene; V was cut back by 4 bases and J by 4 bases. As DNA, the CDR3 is TGTGCCAGCAGTTACTTTGGGACAGGGGCAAAAAATCAGCCCCAGCATTTT. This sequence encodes CASSYFGTGAKNQPQHF.

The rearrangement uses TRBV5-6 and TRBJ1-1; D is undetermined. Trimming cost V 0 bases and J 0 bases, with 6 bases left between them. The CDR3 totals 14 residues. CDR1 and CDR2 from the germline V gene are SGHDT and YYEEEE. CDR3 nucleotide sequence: TGTGCCAGCAGCTTGGTTCAGGTGAACACTGAAGCTTTCTTT. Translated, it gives CASSLVQVNTEAFF.

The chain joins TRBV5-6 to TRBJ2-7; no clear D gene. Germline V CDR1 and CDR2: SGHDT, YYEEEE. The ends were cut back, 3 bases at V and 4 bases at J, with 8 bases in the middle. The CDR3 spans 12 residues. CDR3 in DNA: TGTGCCAGCAGCTCGAATCTTTACGAGCAGTACTTC. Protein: CASSSNLYEQYF.

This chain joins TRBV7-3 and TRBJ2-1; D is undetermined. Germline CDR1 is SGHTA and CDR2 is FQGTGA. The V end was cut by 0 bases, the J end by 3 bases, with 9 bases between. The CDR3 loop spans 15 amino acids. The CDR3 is CASSLTLVSYNEQFF. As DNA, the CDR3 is TGTGCCAGCAGCTTAACCTTAGTCAGCTACAATGAGCAGTTCTTC.